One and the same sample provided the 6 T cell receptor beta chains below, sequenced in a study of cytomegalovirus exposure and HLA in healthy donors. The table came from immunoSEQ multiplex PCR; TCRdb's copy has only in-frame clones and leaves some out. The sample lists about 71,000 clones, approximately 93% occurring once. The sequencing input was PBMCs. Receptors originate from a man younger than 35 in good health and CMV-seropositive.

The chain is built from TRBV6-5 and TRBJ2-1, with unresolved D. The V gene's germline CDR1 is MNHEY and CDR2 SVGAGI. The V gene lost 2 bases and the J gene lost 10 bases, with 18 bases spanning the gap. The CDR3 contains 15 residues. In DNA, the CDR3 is TGTGCCAGCAGTTACCGACTTTTTACCTCCGCCGAGCAGTTCTTC. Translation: CASSYRLFTSAEQFF.

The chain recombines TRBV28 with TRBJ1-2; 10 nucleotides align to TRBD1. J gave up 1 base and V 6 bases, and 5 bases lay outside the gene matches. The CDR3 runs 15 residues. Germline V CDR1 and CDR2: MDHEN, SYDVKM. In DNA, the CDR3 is TGTGCCAGCAGGACCGGGACAGGGGTTAACTATGGCTACACCTTC. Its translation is CASRTGTGVNYGYTF.

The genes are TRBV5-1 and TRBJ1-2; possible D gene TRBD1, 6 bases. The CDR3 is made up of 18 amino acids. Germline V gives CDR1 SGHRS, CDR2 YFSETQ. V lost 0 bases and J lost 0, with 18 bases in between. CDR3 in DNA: TGCGCCAGCAGCTTGGGATGGACAGCCCAGCAGGCTAACTATGGCTACACCTTC. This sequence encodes CASSLGWTAQQANYGYTF. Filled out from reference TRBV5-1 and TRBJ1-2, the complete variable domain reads KAGVTQTPRYLIKTRGQQVTLSCSPISGHRSVSWYQQTPGQGLQFLFEYFSETQRNKGNFPGRFSGRQFSNSRSEMNVSTLELGDSALYLCASSLGWTAQQANYGYTFGSGTRLTVV.

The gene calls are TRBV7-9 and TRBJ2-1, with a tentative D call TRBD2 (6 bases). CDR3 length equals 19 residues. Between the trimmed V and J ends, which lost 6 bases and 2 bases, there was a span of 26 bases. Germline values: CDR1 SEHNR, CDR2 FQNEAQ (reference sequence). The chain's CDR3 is CASRPRPRDSLPTYNEQFF. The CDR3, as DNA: TGTGCCAGCAGGCCTCGCCCACGGGACTCCCTACCCACCTACAATGAGCAGTTCTTC.

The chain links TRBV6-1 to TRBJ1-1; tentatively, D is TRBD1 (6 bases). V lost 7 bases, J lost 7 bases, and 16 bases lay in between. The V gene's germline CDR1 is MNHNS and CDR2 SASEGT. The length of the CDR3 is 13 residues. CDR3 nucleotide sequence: TGTGCCAGCAACCCTCCACGACAGGTTGAAGCTTTCTTT. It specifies CASNPPRQVEAFF.

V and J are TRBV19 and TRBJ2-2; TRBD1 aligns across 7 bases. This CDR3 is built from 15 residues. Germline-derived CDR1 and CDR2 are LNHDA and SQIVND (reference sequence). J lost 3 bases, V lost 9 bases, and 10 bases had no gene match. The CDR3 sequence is CASRSRDRDTGELFF. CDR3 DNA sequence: TGTGCCAGCAGAAGCCGGGACAGAGACACCGGGGAGCTGTTTTTT.